This T cell receptor beta chain was profiled in a study of molecular identifiers for immune sequencing clone quantification. Every naive CD8 library was made from between roughly 17,000 and 1,100,000 sorted cells with 10%, 30% or 50% RNA. Study outcomes and limitations: In cases of identical TCR molecules sharing a barcode, highly expanded clone sizes could be underestimated. Clones of above 20 RNA copies carried over 98% of effector molecules; in naive cells they carried under 1%.

Germline CDR1 SEHNR, CDR2 FQNEAQ (reference sequence). The CDR3 sequence is 14 residues long. Bulk libraries came from a prior protocol with listed TCR primers. TCRdb re-called the PCR reads through MiXCR, storing one row per CDR3 protein. The sample holds some 580,000 distinct CDR3 sequences; about 25% are singletons and the top ten take approximately 0.75%. Remarks on this clonotype: The antigen is undetermined. A much larger clone lies a single base off, so this may be a read error.

Sequencing was done on a sample of naive CD8+ T cells from blood, with Jurkat cell RNA spiked in. As for subset: FACS-sorted CD8+CD4-CCR7+CD45RA+ naive T cells. This clonotype originated in a human donor in good health. Some libraries in this study had Jurkat cell RNA spiked in. J is TRBJ1-1 and V is TRBV7-9; D gene ambiguous. The CDR3 is CASSLVGENTGAFF. The CDR3 DNA sequence: TGTGCCAGCAGCTTAGTTGGGGAGAACACTGGAGCTTTCTTT.